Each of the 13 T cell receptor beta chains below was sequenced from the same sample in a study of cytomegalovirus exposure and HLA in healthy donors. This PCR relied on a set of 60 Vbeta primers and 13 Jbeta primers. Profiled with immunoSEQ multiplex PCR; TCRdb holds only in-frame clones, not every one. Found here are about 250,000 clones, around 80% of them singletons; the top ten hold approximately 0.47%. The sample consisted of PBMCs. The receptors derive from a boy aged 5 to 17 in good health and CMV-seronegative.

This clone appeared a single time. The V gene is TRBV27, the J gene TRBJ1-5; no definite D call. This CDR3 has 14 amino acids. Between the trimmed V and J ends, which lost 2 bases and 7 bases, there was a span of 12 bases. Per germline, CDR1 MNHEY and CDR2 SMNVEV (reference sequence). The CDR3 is CASSLIMGGQPQHF. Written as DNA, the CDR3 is TGTGCCAGCAGTTTAATTATGGGAGGGCAGCCCCAGCATTTT.

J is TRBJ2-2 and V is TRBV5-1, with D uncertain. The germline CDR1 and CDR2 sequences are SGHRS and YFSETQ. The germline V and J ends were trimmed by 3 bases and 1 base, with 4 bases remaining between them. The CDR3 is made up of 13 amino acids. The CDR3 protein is CASSSGNTGELFF. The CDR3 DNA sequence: TGCGCCAGCAGCTCGGGGAACACCGGGGAGCTGTTTTTT.

CDR3 nucleotide sequence: TGCGCCAGCAGCCCATCCCGGACAGATTACACTGAAGCTTTCTTT. Its translation: CASSPSRTDYTEAFF. The J gene is TRBJ1-1, the V gene TRBV4-1; perhaps TRBD1 as D (6 bases). The CDR3 contains 15 residues. The germline V gene encodes CDR1 MGHRA and CDR2 YSYEKL. Trimming stripped 4 bases from V and 3 bases from J, with 15 bases between.

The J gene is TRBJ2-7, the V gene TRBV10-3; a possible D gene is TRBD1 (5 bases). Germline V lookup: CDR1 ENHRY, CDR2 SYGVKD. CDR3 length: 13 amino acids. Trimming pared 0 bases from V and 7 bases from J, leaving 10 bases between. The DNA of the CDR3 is TGTGCCATCAGTGAGTCGACAGTAGAAGAGCAGTACTTC. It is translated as CAISESTVEEQYF.

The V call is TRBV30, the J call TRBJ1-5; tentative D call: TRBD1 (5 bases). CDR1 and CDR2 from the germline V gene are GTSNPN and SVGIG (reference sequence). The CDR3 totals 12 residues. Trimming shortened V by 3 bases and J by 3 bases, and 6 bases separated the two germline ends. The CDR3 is CAWRTANQPQHF. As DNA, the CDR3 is TGTGCCTGGAGGACAGCCAATCAGCCCCAGCATTTT.

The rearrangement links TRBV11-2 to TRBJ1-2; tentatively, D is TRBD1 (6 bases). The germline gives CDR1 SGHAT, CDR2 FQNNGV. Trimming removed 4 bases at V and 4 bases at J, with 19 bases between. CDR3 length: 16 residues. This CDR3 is CASSSGPGALGYGYTF. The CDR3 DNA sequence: TGTGCCAGCAGCTCGGGGCCAGGGGCGCTAGGCTATGGCTACACCTTC.

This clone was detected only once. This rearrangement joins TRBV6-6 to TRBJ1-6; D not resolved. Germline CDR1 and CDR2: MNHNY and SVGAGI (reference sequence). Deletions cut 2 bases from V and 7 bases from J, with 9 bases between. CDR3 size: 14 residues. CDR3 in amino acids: CASSYHTGNSPLHF. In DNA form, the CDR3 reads TGTGCCAGCAGTTACCACACGGGAAATTCACCCCTCCACTTT.

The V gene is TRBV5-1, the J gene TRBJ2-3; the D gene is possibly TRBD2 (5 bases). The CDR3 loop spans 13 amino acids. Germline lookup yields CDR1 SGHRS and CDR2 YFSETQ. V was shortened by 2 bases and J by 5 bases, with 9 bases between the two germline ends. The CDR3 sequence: CASSFPSRDTQYF. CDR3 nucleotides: TGCGCCAGCAGCTTCCCTAGCCGAGATACGCAGTATTTT.

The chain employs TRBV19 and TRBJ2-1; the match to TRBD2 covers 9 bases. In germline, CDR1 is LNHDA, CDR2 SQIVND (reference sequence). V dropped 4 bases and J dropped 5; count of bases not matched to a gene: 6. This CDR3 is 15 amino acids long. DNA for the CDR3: TGTGCCAGTAGTACCCTAGCGGGGCTTAACAATGAGCAGTTCTTC. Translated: CASSTLAGLNNEQFF.

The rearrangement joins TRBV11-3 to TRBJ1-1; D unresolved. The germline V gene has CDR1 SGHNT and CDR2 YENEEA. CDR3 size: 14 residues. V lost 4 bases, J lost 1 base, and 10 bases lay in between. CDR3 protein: CASSSAAENTEAFF. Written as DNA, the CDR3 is TGTGCCAGCAGCTCGGCGGCCGAGAACACTGAAGCTTTCTTT.

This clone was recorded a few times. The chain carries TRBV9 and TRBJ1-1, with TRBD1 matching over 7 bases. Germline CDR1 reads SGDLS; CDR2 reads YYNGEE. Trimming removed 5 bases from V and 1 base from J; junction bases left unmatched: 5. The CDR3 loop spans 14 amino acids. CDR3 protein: CASSTGEGNTEAFF. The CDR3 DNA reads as TGTGCCAGCAGTACAGGGGAAGGGAACACTGAAGCTTTCTTT.

The CDR3 region is CASSHATGAQDQPQHF. The CDR3 coding sequence is TGTGCCAGCAGCCACGCCACAGGGGCCCAGGATCAGCCCCAGCATTTT. The chain joins TRBV4-2 to TRBJ1-5, with 7 bases matching TRBD1. From germline, CDR1 is LGHNA and CDR2 YNFKEQ. Germline trimming cut 3 bases from V and 5 bases from J; bases unmatched to any gene: 10. The CDR3 is made up of 16 amino acids.

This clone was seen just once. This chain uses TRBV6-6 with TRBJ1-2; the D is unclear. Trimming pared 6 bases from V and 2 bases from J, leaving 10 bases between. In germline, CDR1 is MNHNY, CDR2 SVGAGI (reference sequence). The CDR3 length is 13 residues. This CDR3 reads CASSPRPNYGYTF. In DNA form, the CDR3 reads TGTGCCAGCAGCCCTAGGCCAAACTATGGCTACACCTTC.